Following are 27 T cell receptor beta chains from one sample sequenced in a study of STAT5B mutations in CD4+ large granular lymphocyte leukemia. TCRdb's table, derived via immunoSEQ multiplex PCR, lists solely in-frame clones and lacks some. This sample has fewer than 30,000 clones, with around 80% found just once. Specimen: CD4+ T cells from blood buffy coats. These receptors all stem from a human donor in good health.

This chain links TRBV28 with TRBJ2-1; 7 positions agree with TRBD2. From germline, CDR1 is MDHEN and CDR2 SYDVKM. V lost 2 bases and J lost 4; bases outside the gene matches: 8. There are 16 residues in the CDR3. The CDR3 nucleotides read TGTGCCAGCAGTTTAATGGGGGGGGGTTCATACAATGAGCAGTTCTTC. This encodes CASSLMGGGSYNEQFF.

This clone occurred a few times. The chain is built from TRBV5-6 and TRBJ1-1, with D hard to call. V shed 2 bases and J shed 1 base, with 9 bases lying between them. This CDR3 is built from 14 residues. CDR1 is SGHDT, CDR2 YYEEEE, per germline. The CDR3 loop reads CASSFPSENTEAFF. The CDR3 DNA is TGTGCCAGCAGCTTTCCATCGGAGAACACTGAAGCTTTCTTT. Supplemented by reference TRBV5-6 and TRBJ1-1, the full variable domain reads DAGVTQSPTHLIKTRGQQVTLRCSPKSGHDTVSWYQQALGQGPQFIFQYYEEEERQRGNFPDRFSGHQFPNYSSELNVNALLLGDSALYLCASSFPSENTEAFFGQGTRLTVV.

The V gene is TRBV28, the J gene TRBJ1-6; no reliable D call. V lost 3 bases, J lost 13 bases, and 16 bases lay in between. Germline assignment: CDR1 MDHEN and CDR2 SYDVKM. This CDR3 comprises 14 residues. CDR3 coding DNA: TGTGCCAGCAGTTTTGCGTGGGGTCTTAGTCCCCTCCACTTT. Amino acids: CASSFAWGLSPLHF.

About this clone: The sample contains more than one DNA sequence encoding this CDR3. The chain has TRBV28 and TRBJ2-3; TRBD2 aligns across 12 bases. The trim removed 5 bases at V and 1 base at J, leaving 4 bases unmatched. The germline V gene has CDR1 MDHEN and CDR2 SYDVKM. The CDR3 sequence is 16 residues long. The CDR3 reads CASSETSGGGTDTQYF. The CDR3 DNA sequence: TGTGCCAGCAGTGAGACTAGCGGGGGCGGCACAGATACGCAGTATTTT.

The gene calls are TRBV7-2 and TRBJ2-3; D is perhaps TRBD1 or TRBD2 (5 bases each). The ends were cut back, 5 bases at V and 4 bases at J, with 19 bases in the middle. The CDR3 is 16 residues long. Germline CDR1 and CDR2: SGHTA and FQGNSA. CDR3: CASSPRRGGWSDTQYF. CDR3 sequence (DNA): TGTGCCAGCAGCCCTCGCCGGGGCGGGTGGTCAGATACGCAGTATTTT.

The table lists this clone with a few counts. The CDR3 DNA is TGTGCCAGCAGCCAGCGACCCCAGAACACTGAAGCTTTCTTT. Translating gives CASSQRPQNTEAFF. The gene calls are TRBV4-2 and TRBJ1-1; D is unclear. The CDR3 is 14 amino acids. Trimming cost V 3 bases and J 1 base, with 9 bases left between them. Germline V gene data show CDR1 as LGHNA and CDR2 as YNFKEQ.

The chain links TRBV18 to TRBJ1-5; 7 positions match TRBD1. The CDR3 is 15 residues long. In germline, CDR1 is KGHSH, CDR2 LQKENI. J was trimmed by 2 bases and V by 5 bases; bases with no gene match: 6. The CDR3 nucleotides read TGTGCCAGCTCAGAAGACAGGGCGGGCAATCAGCCCCAGCATTTT. Its translation: CASSEDRAGNQPQHF.

The V gene is TRBV9, the J gene TRBJ1-1; D uncertain. The CDR3 covers 15 residues. Germline lookup yields CDR1 SGDLS and CDR2 YYNGEE. V was trimmed by 6 bases and J by 2 bases, leaving 17 bases between them. CDR3 loop: CASNSTKTANTEAFF. CDR3 DNA sequence: TGTGCCAGCAACTCCACAAAGACGGCAAACACTGAAGCTTTCTTT.

This clone was counted between two and nine times. In nucleotides, the CDR3 is TGTGCCAGCAGATTTAGACAGACTGAAGCTTTCTTT. This translates into CASRFRQTEAFF. The chain is built from TRBV11-2 and TRBJ1-1; D may be TRBD1 (5 bases). The CDR3 spans 12 residues. Germline CDR1 SGHAT, CDR2 FQNNGV. Trimming took off 6 bases at V and 5 bases at J, with 10 bases between the two ends. The variable domain in full, completed from reference TRBV11-2 and TRBJ1-1, reads EAGVAQSPRYKIIEKRQSVAFWCNPISGHATLYWYQQILGQGPKLLIQFQNNGVVDDSQLPKDRFSAERLKGVDSTLKIQPAKLEDSAVYLCASRFRQTEAFFGQGTRLTVV.

V usage is TRBV6-1 and J usage is TRBJ2-1; D unclear. Germline lookup yields CDR1 MNHNS and CDR2 SASEGT. The V gene lost 6 bases and the J gene lost 5 bases, with 11 bases spanning the gap. The CDR3 is 13 amino acids. The CDR3 bases are TGTGCCAGCAGAGTCGACGGCCACAATGAGCAGTTCTTC. The encoded protein is CASRVDGHNEQFF.

This sequence joins TRBV5-5 and TRBJ2-1, with 11 positions matching TRBD2. Losses at the gene ends were 4 bases for V and 10 bases for J; bases not matched to a gene: 7. The germline V gene encodes CDR1 SGHKS and CDR2 YYEKEE (reference sequence). The length of the CDR3 is 14 residues. The CDR3 DNA reads as TGTGCCAGCAGCGCTACTAGCGGGAGAGGAGAGCAGTTCTTC. This codes for CASSATSGRGEQFF.

The chain employs TRBV30 and TRBJ2-1, with D tentatively TRBD2 (6 bases). The CDR3 runs to 14 residues. Germline V CDR1 and CDR2: GTSNPN, SVGIG (reference sequence). Trimming removed 2 bases at V and 7 bases at J, with 15 bases between. CDR3 amino acids: CAWSPLASTNEQFF. In nucleotides, the CDR3 is TGTGCCTGGAGTCCGCTAGCGAGTACTAATGAGCAGTTCTTC. The whole variable domain, remainder taken from reference TRBV30 and TRBJ2-1, is SQTIHQWPATLVQPVGSPLSLECTVEGTSNPNLYWYRQAAGRGLQLLFYSVGIGQISSEVPQNLSASRPQDRQFILSSKKLLLSDSGFYLCAWSPLASTNEQFFGPGTRLTVL.

The V call is TRBV6-6, the J call TRBJ1-2; possible D gene TRBD1, 6 bases. The germline V and J ends were trimmed by 7 bases and 1 base, with 16 bases remaining between them. Germline V gives CDR1 MNHNY, CDR2 SVGAGI (reference sequence). This CDR3 has 15 residues. The CDR3 reads CASKKTGDVNYGYTF. As DNA, the CDR3 is TGTGCCAGCAAGAAGACAGGAGACGTTAACTATGGCTACACCTTC.

This rearrangement joins TRBV10-2 to TRBJ2-2; D is perhaps TRBD1 or TRBD2 (6 bases each). Trimming took 8 bases from V and 1 from J, leaving 11 bases between them. This CDR3 has 14 residues. The germline V gene has CDR1 WSHSY and CDR2 SAAADI. The CDR3 DNA is TGCGCCAGCGGCGGGACACGGAACACCGGGGAGCTGTTTTTT. Translated, it gives CASGGTRNTGELFF.

The V and J genes are TRBV21-1 and TRBJ1-2. TRBV21-1 is marked as a pseudogene. The CDR3 runs to 15 residues. The CDR3 coding sequence is TGTGCCAGCAGCAAAATCTACAACACAAACGGGGGCTACACCTTC. It specifies CASSKIYNTNGGYTF.

There are a few counts of this clone. The chain carries TRBV4-1 and TRBJ2-1; the D is unclear. Germline-derived CDR1 and CDR2 are MGHRA and YSYEKL. The CDR3 runs 14 residues. Trimming took off 4 bases at V and 3 bases at J, with 10 bases between the two ends. CDR3 residues: CASSPSRDYNEQFF. CDR3 in DNA: TGCGCCAGCAGCCCCTCCCGAGACTACAATGAGCAGTTCTTC.

This clone was observed a single time. The chain recombines TRBV5-5 with TRBJ2-7, with TRBD1 matching 8 bases. Germline CDR1 and CDR2: SGHKS and YYEKEE (reference sequence). The trim removed 2 bases at V and 7 bases at J, leaving 11 bases unmatched. The CDR3 totals 15 residues. The CDR3 loop is CASSFTGQEEMEQYF. The CDR3, as DNA: TGTGCCAGCAGCTTCACGGGACAGGAGGAGATGGAGCAGTACTTC.

The V gene is TRBV2, the J gene TRBJ2-3; 7 nucleotides line up with TRBD1. This CDR3 has 13 amino acids. V dropped 7 bases and J dropped 5; count of bases not matched to a gene: 6. The germline CDR1 and CDR2 sequences are SNHLY and FYNNEI. For the CDR3, the DNA is TGTGCCAGCACCGAGGGGGCCCTAGATACGCAGTATTTT. Amino acids: CASTEGALDTQYF.

The J gene is TRBJ2-3, the V gene TRBV19, with D perhaps TRBD2 (5 bases). Germline CDR1 LNHDA, CDR2 SQIVND (reference sequence). Trimming removed 5 bases at V and 5 bases at J, with 11 bases between. The CDR3 loop spans 13 amino acids. The CDR3 DNA is TGTGCCAGTAGTCGACGGGGTGGAGATACGCAGTATTTT. Amino acids: CASSRRGGDTQYF.

The J gene is TRBJ2-1, the V gene TRBV6-1; D is undetermined. With 7 bases removed from V and 2 bases from J, the gap between germline ends came to 6 bases. There are 12 residues in the CDR3. Germline V lookup: CDR1 MNHNS, CDR2 SASEGT. This CDR3 reads CASMAAYNEQFF. DNA of the CDR3: TGTGCCAGCATGGCAGCCTACAATGAGCAGTTCTTC.

This clone was detected only a few times. This chain uses TRBV19 with TRBJ1-4; D unresolved. The germline V gene encodes CDR1 LNHDA and CDR2 SQIVND (reference sequence). Between the trimmed V and J ends, which lost 2 bases and 7 bases, there was a span of 2 bases. This CDR3 region has 11 residues. CDR3 residues: CASSITEKLFF. DNA for the CDR3: TGTGCCAGTAGTATAACTGAAAAACTGTTTTTT. Full variable domain (missing parts from reference TRBV19 and TRBJ1-4): DGGITQSPKYLFRKEGQNVTLSCEQNLNHDAMYWYRQDPGQGLRLIYYSQIVNDFQKGDIAEGYSVSREKKESFPLTVTSAQKNPTAFYLCASSITEKLFFGSGTQLSVL.

The V gene is TRBV27, the J gene TRBJ2-7; 9 bases are a match to TRBD2. Per germline, CDR1 MNHEY and CDR2 SMNVEV (reference sequence). J lost 6 bases, V lost 2 bases, and 26 bases had no gene match. The CDR3 spans 21 residues. CDR3 sequence reads: CASSLKWVWREGRAEWGEQYF. The CDR3 nucleotides read TGTGCCAGCAGTTTAAAGTGGGTTTGGCGGGAGGGCCGGGCGGAATGGGGCGAGCAGTACTTC.

This chain connects TRBV7-9 to TRBJ2-1; maybe TRBD2 (6 bases). This CDR3 region has 12 residues. CDR1 is SEHNR, CDR2 FQNEAQ, per germline (reference sequence). Trimming left V 3 bases short and J 13 bases short, with 13 bases between. CDR3 loop: CASSFTGTSQFF. CDR3 bases: TGTGCCAGCAGCTTCACCGGGACTTCCCAGTTCTTC. Full variable domain (rest looked up from reference TRBV7-9 and TRBJ2-1): DTGVSQNPRHKITKRGQNVTFRCDPISEHNRLYWYRQTLGQGPEFLTYFQNEAQLEKSRLLSDRFSAERPKGSFSTLEIQRTEQGDSAMYLCASSFTGTSQFFGPGTRLTVL.

The chain uses TRBV5-1 and TRBJ2-1, with 7 bases lining up with TRBD2. The germline gives CDR1 SGHRS, CDR2 YFSETQ. CDR3 length: 14 amino acids. Trimming at V came to 0 bases and at J to 6 bases, leaving 3 bases not matched to a gene. This CDR3 is CASSLGGGSNEQFF. CDR3 DNA sequence: TGCGCCAGCAGCTTGGGTGGCGGGAGCAATGAGCAGTTCTTC. The full variable domain, with the rest looked up from reference TRBV5-1 and TRBJ2-1, is KAGVTQTPRYLIKTRGQQVTLSCSPISGHRSVSWYQQTPGQGLQFLFEYFSETQRNKGNFPGRFSGRQFSNSRSEMNVSTLELGDSALYLCASSLGGGSNEQFFGPGTRLTVL.

The sample holds one count of this clone. The CDR3 DNA reads as TGTGCCAGCAGTTACCCCCGGACAGGGTTGAGCACTGAAGCTTTCTTT. Translation gives CASSYPRTGLSTEAFF. The chain uses TRBV6-6 and TRBJ1-1; 8 positions match TRBD1. The germline V gene has CDR1 MNHNY and CDR2 SVGAGI (reference sequence). CDR3 length: 16 residues. V shed 2 bases and J 4 bases; nucleotides not matched to a gene: 9.

The chain joins TRBV19 to TRBJ1-5; the D is unclear. Per germline, CDR1 LNHDA and CDR2 SQIVND (reference sequence). With 4 bases removed from V and 0 bases from J, the gap between germline ends came to 10 bases. The CDR3 runs 15 residues. The CDR3 DNA sequence: TGTGCCAGTAGTACGATAACCCTTAGCAATCAGCCCCAGCATTTT. Translated, it gives CASSTITLSNQPQHF.

This chain's CDR3 is CASSPFHDFNQPQHF. The CDR3, as DNA: TGTGCCAGTAGCCCCTTTCACGACTTCAATCAGCCCCAGCATTTT. The rearrangement links TRBV19 to TRBJ1-5, with no clear D. Germline V gene lookup returns CDR1 LNHDA and CDR2 SQIVND (reference sequence). CDR3 size: 15 residues. V shed 6 bases and J shed 3 bases, with 15 bases lying between them.